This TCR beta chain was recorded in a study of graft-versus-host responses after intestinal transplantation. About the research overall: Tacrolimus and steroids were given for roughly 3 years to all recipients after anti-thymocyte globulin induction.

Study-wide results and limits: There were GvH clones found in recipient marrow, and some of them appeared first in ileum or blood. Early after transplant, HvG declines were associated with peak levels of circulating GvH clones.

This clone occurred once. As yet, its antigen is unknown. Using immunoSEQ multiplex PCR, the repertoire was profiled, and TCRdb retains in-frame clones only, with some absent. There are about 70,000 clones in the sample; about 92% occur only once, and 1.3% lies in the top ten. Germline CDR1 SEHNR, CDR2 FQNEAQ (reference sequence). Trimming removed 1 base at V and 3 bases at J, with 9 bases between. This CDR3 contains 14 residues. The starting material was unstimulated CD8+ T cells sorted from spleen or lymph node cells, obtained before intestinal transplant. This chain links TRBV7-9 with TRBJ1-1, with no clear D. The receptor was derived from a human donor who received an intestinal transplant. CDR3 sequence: CASSLVVGYTEAFF. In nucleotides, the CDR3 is TGTGCCAGCAGCTTAGTGGTGGGCTACACTGAAGCTTTCTTT. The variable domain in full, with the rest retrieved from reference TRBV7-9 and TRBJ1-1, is DTGVSQNPRHKITKRGQNVTFRCDPISEHNRLYWYRQTLGQGPEFLTYFQNEAQLEKSRLLSDRFSAERPKGSFSTLEIQRTEQGDSAMYLCASSLVVGYTEAFFGQGTRLTVV.